This TCR beta chain stems from a study of T cells in Graves' hyperthyroidism and ophthalmopathy. TCR beta CDR3 regions were amplified from RNA transcripts. The HTBI primer set was used in a first-round RT-PCR of the TCR CDR3. TCRdb passed the multiplex PCR reads through MiXCR, listing each CDR3 protein once. The sample has 300,000 to 450,000 distinct CDR3 sequences, around 16% seen once. Deletions cut 2 bases from V and 5 bases from J, with 18 bases between. The CDR3 runs 17 residues. Germline V gene lookup returns CDR1 MDHEN and CDR2 SYDVKM. The clonotype comes from a woman aged 18 to 35 with Graves' hyperthyroidism that later progressed to Graves' ophthalmopathy. The specimen was blood. The chain joins TRBV28 to TRBJ2-2, with TRBD1 as a possible D gene (6 bases). The CDR3 reads CASSLPRHGQGTGELFF. CDR3 nucleotide sequence: TGTGCCAGCAGTTTACCCCGACATGGGCAGGGGACCGGGGAGCTGTTTTTT.